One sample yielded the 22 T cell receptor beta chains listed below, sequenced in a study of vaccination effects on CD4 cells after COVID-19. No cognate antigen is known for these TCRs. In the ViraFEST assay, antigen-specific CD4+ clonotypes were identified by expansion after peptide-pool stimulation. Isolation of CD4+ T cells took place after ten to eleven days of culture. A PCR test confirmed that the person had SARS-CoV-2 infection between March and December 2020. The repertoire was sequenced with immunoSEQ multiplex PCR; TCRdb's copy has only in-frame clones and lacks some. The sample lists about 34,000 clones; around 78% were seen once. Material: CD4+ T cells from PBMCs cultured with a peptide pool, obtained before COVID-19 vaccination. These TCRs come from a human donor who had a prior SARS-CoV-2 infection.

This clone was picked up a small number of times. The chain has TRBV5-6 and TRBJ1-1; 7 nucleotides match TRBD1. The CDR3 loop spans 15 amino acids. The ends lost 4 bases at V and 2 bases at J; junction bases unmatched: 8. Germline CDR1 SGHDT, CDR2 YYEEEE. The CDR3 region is CASSIRDRPNTEAFF. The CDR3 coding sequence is TGTGCCAGCAGCATCCGGGACAGACCAAACACTGAAGCTTTCTTT. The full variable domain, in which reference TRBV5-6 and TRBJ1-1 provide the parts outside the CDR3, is DAGVTQSPTHLIKTRGQQVTLRCSPKSGHDTVSWYQQALGQGPQFIFQYYEEEERQRGNFPDRFSGHQFPNYSSELNVNALLLGDSALYLCASSIRDRPNTEAFFGQGTRLTVV.

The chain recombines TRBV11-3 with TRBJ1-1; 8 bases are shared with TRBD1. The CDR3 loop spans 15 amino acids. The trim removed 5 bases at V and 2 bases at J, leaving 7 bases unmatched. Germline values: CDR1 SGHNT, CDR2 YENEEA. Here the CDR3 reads CASSPDRGRNTEAFF. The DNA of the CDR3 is TGTGCCAGCAGCCCCGACAGGGGCCGAAACACTGAAGCTTTCTTT. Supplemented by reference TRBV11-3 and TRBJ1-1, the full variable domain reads EAGVVQSPRYKIIEKKQPVAFWCNPISGHNTLYWYLQNLGQGPELLIRYENEEAVDDSQLPKDRFSAERLKGVDSTLKIQPAELGDSAVYLCASSPDRGRNTEAFFGQGTRLTVV.

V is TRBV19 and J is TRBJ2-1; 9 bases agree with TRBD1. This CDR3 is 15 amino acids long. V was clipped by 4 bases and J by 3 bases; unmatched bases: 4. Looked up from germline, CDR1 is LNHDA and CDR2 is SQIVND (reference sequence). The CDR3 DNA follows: TGTGCCAGTAGTAGGACGGGACAGGGCTACAATGAGCAGTTCTTC. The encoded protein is CASSRTGQGYNEQFF.

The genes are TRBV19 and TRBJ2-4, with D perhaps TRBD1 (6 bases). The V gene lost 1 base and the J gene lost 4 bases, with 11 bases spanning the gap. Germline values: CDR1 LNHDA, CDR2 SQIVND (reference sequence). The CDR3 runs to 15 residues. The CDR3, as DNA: TGTGCCAGTAGTATAGGGCTGACAGGTAAAAACATTCAGTACTTC. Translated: CASSIGLTGKNIQYF.

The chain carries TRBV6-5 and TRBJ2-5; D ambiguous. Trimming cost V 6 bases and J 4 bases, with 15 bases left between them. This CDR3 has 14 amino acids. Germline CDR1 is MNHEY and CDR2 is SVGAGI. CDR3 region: CASRHQRIAETQYF. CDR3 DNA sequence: TGTGCCAGCAGACACCAACGGATAGCAGAGACCCAGTACTTC.

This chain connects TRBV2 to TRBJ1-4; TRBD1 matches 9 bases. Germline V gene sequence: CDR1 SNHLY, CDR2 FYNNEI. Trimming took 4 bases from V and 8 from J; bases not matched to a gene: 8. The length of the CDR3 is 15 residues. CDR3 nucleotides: TGTGCCAGCAGTGTAGAGGGGGGACAGGGCGAAAAACTGTTTTTT. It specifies CASSVEGGQGEKLFF.

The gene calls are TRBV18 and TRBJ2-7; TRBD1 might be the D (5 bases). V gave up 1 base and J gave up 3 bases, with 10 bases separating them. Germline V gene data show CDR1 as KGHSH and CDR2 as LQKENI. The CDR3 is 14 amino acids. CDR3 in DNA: TGTGCCAGCTCACCACAAAAGGACAACTACGAGCAGTACTTC. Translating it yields CASSPQKDNYEQYF. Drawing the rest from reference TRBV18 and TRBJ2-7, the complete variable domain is NAGVMQNPRHLVRRRGQEARLRCSPMKGHSHVYWYRQLPEEGLKFMVYLQKENIIDESGMPKERFSAEFPKEGPSILRIQQVVRGDSAAYFCASSPQKDNYEQYFGPGTRLTVT.

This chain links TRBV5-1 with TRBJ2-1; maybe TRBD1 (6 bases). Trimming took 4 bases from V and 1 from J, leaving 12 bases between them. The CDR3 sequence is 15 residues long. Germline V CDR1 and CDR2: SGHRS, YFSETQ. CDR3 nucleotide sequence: TGCGCCAGCAGCAGGGGCAGGGGATCCTACAATGAGCAGTTCTTC. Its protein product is CASSRGRGSYNEQFF.

This CDR3 reads CASSQVGTADNYGYTF. The CDR3 region has the DNA TGTGCCAGCAGCCAAGTTGGGACAGCTGATAACTATGGCTACACCTTC. The chain uses TRBV4-2 and TRBJ1-2; 7 nucleotides line up with TRBD1. Germline V gene lookup returns CDR1 LGHNA and CDR2 YNFKEQ. This CDR3 spans 16 amino acids. Unmatched junction bases numbered 6, after V lost 1 base and J lost 1 base.

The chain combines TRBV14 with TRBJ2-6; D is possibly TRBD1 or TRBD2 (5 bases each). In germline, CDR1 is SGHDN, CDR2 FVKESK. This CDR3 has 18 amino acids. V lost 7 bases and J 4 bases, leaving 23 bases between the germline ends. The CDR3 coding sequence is TGTGCCAGCAAAAGTATCGGGACGTCCGTGTGGGGGGCCAACGTCCTGACTTTC. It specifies CASKSIGTSVWGANVLTF.

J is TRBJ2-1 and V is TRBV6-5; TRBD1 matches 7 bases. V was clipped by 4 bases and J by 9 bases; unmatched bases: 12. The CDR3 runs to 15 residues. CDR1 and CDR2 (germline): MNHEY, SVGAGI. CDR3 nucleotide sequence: TGTGCCAGCAGTTCCACCTCCCGGACAGGCCGTGAGCAGTTCTTC. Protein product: CASSSTSRTGREQFF.

The CDR3 DNA is TGTGCCAGCAGTTACGATCCAGCTTACAATGAGCAGTTCTTC. This encodes CASSYDPAYNEQFF. V usage is TRBV6-2 or TRBV6-3 and J usage is TRBJ2-1; no reliable D call. Germline CDR1 is MNHEY and CDR2 is SVGEGT. Trimming removed 2 bases at V and 4 bases at J, with 9 bases between. CDR3 length: 14 residues.

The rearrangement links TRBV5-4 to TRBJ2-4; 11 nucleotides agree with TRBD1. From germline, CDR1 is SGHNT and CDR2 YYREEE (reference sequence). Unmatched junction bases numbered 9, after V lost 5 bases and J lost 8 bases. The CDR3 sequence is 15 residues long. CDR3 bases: TGTGCCAGCAGGCCTGGGACAGGGGGGGAAGACATTCAGTACTTC. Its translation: CASRPGTGGEDIQYF.

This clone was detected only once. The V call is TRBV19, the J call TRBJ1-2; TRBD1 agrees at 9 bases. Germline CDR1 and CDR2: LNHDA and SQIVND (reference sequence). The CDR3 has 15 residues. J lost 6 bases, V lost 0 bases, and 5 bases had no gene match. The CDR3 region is CASSIDTGGWNGYTF. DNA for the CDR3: TGTGCCAGTAGTATAGACACAGGGGGCTGGAATGGCTACACCTTC.

For the CDR3, the DNA is TGCGCCAGCAGGCAACGGGGCGACAGGGTAGGTGGAAACACCATATATTTT. Translating it yields CASRQRGDRVGGNTIYF. V is TRBV23-1 and J is TRBJ1-3; 7 bases align to TRBD1. TRBV23-1 is an ORF; its function is uncertain. Trimming took 6 bases from V and 3 from J; bases not matched to a gene: 14. The CDR3 length is 17 residues.

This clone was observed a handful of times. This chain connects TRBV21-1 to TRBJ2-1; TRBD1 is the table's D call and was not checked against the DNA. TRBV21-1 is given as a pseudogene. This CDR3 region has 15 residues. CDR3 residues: CASSPAGTGGYEQFF. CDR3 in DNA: TGTGCCAGCAGCCCTGCCGGGACAGGGGGCTATGAGCAGTTCTTC.

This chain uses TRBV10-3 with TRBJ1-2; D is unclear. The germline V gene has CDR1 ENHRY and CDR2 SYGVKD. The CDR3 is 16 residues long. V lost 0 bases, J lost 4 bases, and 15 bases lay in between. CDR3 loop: CAISESRVVDPYGYTF. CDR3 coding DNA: TGTGCCATCAGTGAGTCTCGGGTTGTGGACCCCTATGGCTACACCTTC.

The CDR3 here is CASSLDGRTTKGYGYTF. The CDR3 nucleotides are TGTGCCAGCAGCTTAGATGGAAGGACAACCAAGGGCTATGGCTACACCTTC. The V gene is TRBV11-2, the J gene TRBJ1-2, with D possibly TRBD1 on 5 matching bases. Germline loops: CDR1 SGHAT, CDR2 FQNNGV. The CDR3 totals 17 residues. Trimming took off 0 bases at V and 4 bases at J, with 18 bases between the two ends.

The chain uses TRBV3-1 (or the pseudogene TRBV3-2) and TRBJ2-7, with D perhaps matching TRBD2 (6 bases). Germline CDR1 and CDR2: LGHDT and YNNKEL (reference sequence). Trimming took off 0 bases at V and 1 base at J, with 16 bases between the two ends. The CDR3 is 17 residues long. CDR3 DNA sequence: TGTGCCAGCAGCCAAGATTGGAGGGACGCGGGATCCTACGAGCAGTACTTC. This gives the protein CASSQDWRDAGSYEQYF.

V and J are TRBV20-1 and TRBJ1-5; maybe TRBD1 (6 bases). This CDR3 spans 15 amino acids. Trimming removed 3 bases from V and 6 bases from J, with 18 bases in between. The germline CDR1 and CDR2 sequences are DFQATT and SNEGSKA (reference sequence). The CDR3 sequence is CSASPQGTSSQPQHF. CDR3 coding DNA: TGCAGTGCTAGTCCCCAGGGGACGAGTAGTCAGCCCCAGCATTTT.

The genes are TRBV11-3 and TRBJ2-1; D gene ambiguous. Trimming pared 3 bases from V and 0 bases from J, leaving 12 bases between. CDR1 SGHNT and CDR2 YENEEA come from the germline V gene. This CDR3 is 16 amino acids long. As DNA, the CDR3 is TGTGCCAGCAGCTTCGGTTACCGTAGCTCCTACAATGAGCAGTTCTTC. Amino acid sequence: CASSFGYRSSYNEQFF.

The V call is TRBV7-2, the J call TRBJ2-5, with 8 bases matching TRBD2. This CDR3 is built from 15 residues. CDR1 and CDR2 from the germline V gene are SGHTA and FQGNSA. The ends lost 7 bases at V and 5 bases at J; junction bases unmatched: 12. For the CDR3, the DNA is TGTGCCAGCACCCTTGACCGGGGGGGCTATGAGACCCAGTACTTC. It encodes CASTLDRGGYETQYF.